These 11 T cell receptor beta chains came from one sample sequenced in a study of metastatic and nonmetastatic thyroid tumors. Patients underwent thyroid surgery, and none had received any treatment before it. TCRdb re-called the PCR reads with MiXCR. The sample includes about 64,000 clones, roughly 17% seen only once; the top ten take about a tenth. Sequencing was done on a sample of blood. These receptors all stem from a male donor with papillary thyroid cancer or a benign thyroid nodule (not recorded which). Some clones in this sample may be carry-over from other donors' samples.

This chain joins TRBV12-3 or TRBV12-4 and TRBJ2-5; TRBD1 matches at 8 bases. After removal of 7 bases from V and 5 bases from J, the junction contained 12 bases not matched to a gene. The length of the CDR3 is 15 residues. This chain's CDR3 is CASTEQGGSGETQYF. CDR3 nucleotide sequence: TGTGCCAGCACCGAACAGGGGGGATCCGGGGAGACCCAGTACTTC.

This clone was observed many times. This chain uses TRBV11-2 with TRBJ2-3; no reliable D call. The CDR3 totals 14 residues. Germline V gene sequence: CDR1 SGHAT, CDR2 FQNNGV. V lost 5 bases and J 4 bases, leaving 13 bases between the germline ends. CDR3 protein: CASSQTTEPDTQYF. The CDR3 region has the DNA TGTGCCAGCAGCCAGACAACAGAGCCAGATACGCAGTATTTT.

This clone was recorded many times. V and J are TRBV5-8 and TRBJ2-7; 8 bases line up with TRBD1. CDR1 and CDR2 (germline): SGHTS, YDEGEE. The trim removed 2 bases at V and 6 bases at J, leaving 7 bases unmatched. The CDR3 runs 14 residues. The CDR3 DNA reads as TGTGCCAGCAGCTTTGCAGGGGGCGGGTCCGAGCAGTACGTC. It specifies CASSFAGGGSEQYV.

This clone was seen at least ten times. This rearrangement joins TRBV7-9 to TRBJ1-2; D remains unclear. The germline V and J ends were trimmed by 3 bases and 4 bases, with 12 bases remaining between them. The CDR3 covers 14 residues. Germline CDR1 SEHNR, CDR2 FQNEAQ (reference sequence). CDR3 sequence reads: CASSFLDELYGYTF. The CDR3 DNA is TGTGCCAGCAGCTTCCTGGACGAACTCTATGGCTACACCTTC.

With respect to this clone: This sequence may be a read error, since a much larger clone differs from it by one base. This chain links TRBV20-1 with TRBJ2-7; possibly TRBD1 or TRBD2 for D (6 bases each). The CDR3 is 13 amino acids. The V gene's germline CDR1 is DFQATT and CDR2 SNEGSKA (reference sequence). Here the CDR3 reads CSAGGEGSYEQYV. CDR3 nucleotides: TGCAGCGCCGGGGGCGAAGGGTCCTACGAGCAGTACGTC.

There are many counts of this clone. Within the sample, other DNA sequences also encode this same CDR3. The rearrangement joins TRBV20-1 to TRBJ2-3, with TRBD1 matching over 7 bases. Germline loops: CDR1 DFQATT, CDR2 SNEGSKA (reference sequence). The CDR3 contains 15 residues. Losses at the gene ends were 4 bases for V and 0 bases for J; bases not matched to a gene: 7. The CDR3 nucleotides are TGCAGTGCTACTTCCGGGACAGTTAGCACAGATACGCAGTATTTT. It encodes CSATSGTVSTDTQYF.

In its sample, this clone was seen many times. This chain joins TRBV6-1 and TRBJ2-7; no clear D gene. V shed 3 bases and J shed 3 bases, with 9 bases lying between them. The germline V gene encodes CDR1 MNHNS and CDR2 SASEGT. This CDR3 is built from 13 residues. The CDR3 loop reads CASSDPPGYEQYV. The CDR3 DNA reads as TGTGCCAGCAGTGATCCTCCGGGCTACGAGCAGTACGTC.

A few counts support this clone. J is TRBJ2-3 and V is TRBV12-3 or TRBV12-4; no reliable D call. V was pared by 3 bases and J by 6 bases, with 4 bases between. The CDR3 runs to 11 residues. This CDR3 reads CASSLRDTQYF. DNA for the CDR3: TGTGCCAGCAGTTTGAGGGATACGCAGTATTTT.

This clone was counted between two and nine times. At one end, the junction sequence differs from germline, possibly due to a read error. This chain connects TRBV7-9 to TRBJ1-1; D remains ambiguous. The CDR3 sequence is 11 residues long. Looked up from germline, CDR1 is SEHNR and CDR2 is FQNEAQ (reference sequence). This chain's CDR3 is CSSSSITEAFF. For the CDR3, the DNA is TGTTCCAGCAGCTCCATCACTGAAGCTTTCTTT.

Ten or more counts support this clone. The rearrangement joins TRBV18 to TRBJ1-5, with 7 bases fitting TRBD1. CDR3 length: 15 residues. The germline V gene encodes CDR1 KGHSH and CDR2 LQKENI. With V trimmed by 6 bases and J by 0 bases, 5 bases remained unmatched. CDR3 amino acids: CASSQGQISNQPQHF. DNA for the CDR3: TGTGCCAGCTCTCAGGGACAGATTAGCAATCAGCCCCAGCATTTT.

This clone has ten or more counts. The chain recombines TRBV28 with TRBJ2-1; D call uncertain. The CDR3 is 14 residues long. V lost 4 bases, J lost 0 bases, and 7 bases lay in between. Per the germline V gene, CDR1 is MDHEN and CDR2 is SYDVKM. The CDR3 loop is CASSYESSYNEQFF. CDR3 nucleotide sequence: TGTGCCAGCAGTTATGAGAGCTCCTACAATGAGCAGTTCTTC.